Below, 25 T cell receptor beta chains from the same sample are listed, as sequenced in a study of regulatory T cells in long-lasting Graves disease. Arm-PCR of CDR3 regions and iRepertoire HTBI primers were used to build TCR beta libraries. TCRdb passed the multiplex PCR reads through MiXCR, listing each CDR3 protein once. This table holds around 500,000 distinct CDR3 sequences, around 16% found once. Specified time point: newly diagnosed GD, antithyroid drugs for less than 3 months. After RNA was extracted from PBMCs, the TCR library was made from it. These data also featured in a second study, about T cells in Graves' hyperthyroidism and ophthalmopathy.

This specimen consisted of peripheral blood mononuclear cells (PBMCs), obtained at new diagnosis, from a patient treated with antithyroid drugs. The receptors were sampled from a woman aged 35-65 years with Graves disease.

J is TRBJ1-2 and V is TRBV29-1; no firm D call. The CDR3 covers 11 residues. Germline V CDR1 and CDR2: SQVTM, ANQGSEA. V lost 2 bases to trimming and J lost 0 bases, with 1 base between them. The CDR3 DNA reads TGCAGCGTTGAATCTAACTATGGCTACACCTTC. Encoded protein: CSVESNYGYTF.

This clonotype has more than one count but fewer than ten. The chain is built from TRBV6-1 and TRBJ1-2; TRBD1 is a possible D gene (5 bases). CDR3 length equals 13 residues. The V gene lost 7 bases and the J gene lost 1 base, with 10 bases spanning the gap. Germline assignment: CDR1 MNHNS and CDR2 SASEGT. DNA for the CDR3: TGTGCCAGCACTTGGGGGAGTAACTATGGCTACACCTTC. Translated, it gives CASTWGSNYGYTF.

This chain uses TRBV5-1 with TRBJ2-7; 11 bases are a match to TRBD2. This CDR3 spans 16 amino acids. The germline CDR1 and CDR2 sequences are SGHRS and YFSETQ. The J segment lost 7 bases and the V segment lost 0 bases, leaving 9 bases of the junction unmatched. The CDR3 bases are TGCGCCAGCAGCTTGGGAGTTGTAGCGGGGGGGCAAGAGCAGTACTTC. It translates to CASSLGVVAGGQEQYF.

This clonotype was detected many times. The V and J genes are TRBV7-8 and TRBJ1-2; no clear D gene. The germline CDR1 and CDR2 sequences are SGHVS and FQNEAQ. There are 16 residues in the CDR3. The ends were cut back, 0 bases at V and 7 bases at J, with 18 bases in the middle. CDR3 DNA sequence: TGTGCCAGCAGCTTAGCGGGAGGCAGTAAAGGGTTTGGCTACACCTTC. Encoded protein: CASSLAGGSKGFGYTF.

This clonotype was observed many times. V gene TRBV12-3 or TRBV12-4 combines with J gene TRBJ1-4, with TRBD1 matching over 10 bases. The ends lost 2 bases at V and 8 bases at J; junction bases unmatched: 8. The CDR3 runs to 16 residues. The chain's CDR3 is CASSLRLRDRGEKLFF. The CDR3 DNA reads TGTGCCAGCAGTTTACGCCTCCGGGACAGGGGCGAAAAACTGTTTTTT.

This clonotype occurred a few times. The chain couples TRBV7-9 to TRBJ1-5; no reliable D call. From germline, CDR1 is SEHNR and CDR2 FQNEAQ (reference sequence). V lost 5 bases to trimming and J lost 4 bases, with 9 bases between them. The CDR3 has 13 amino acids. Here the CDR3 DNA reads TGTGCCAGCAGCGGGATGGGAAATCAGCCCCAGCATTTT. Protein: CASSGMGNQPQHF.

This clonotype appeared many times. CDR3 in DNA: TGCGCCAGCAGCCCCACGGCTAGCGGGGCCTACGAGCAGTACTTC. Translated, it gives CASSPTASGAYEQYF. J is TRBJ2-7 and V is TRBV5-1, with 9 bases matching TRBD2. CDR3 length: 15 amino acids. J gave up 2 bases and V 4 bases, and 7 bases lay outside the gene matches. CDR1 SGHRS and CDR2 YFSETQ come from the germline V gene.

The table lists this clonotype with many counts. V is TRBV2 and J is TRBJ2-5; 8 bases are shared with TRBD1. This CDR3 contains 13 residues. Germline-derived CDR1 and CDR2 are SNHLY and FYNNEI. The junction had 3 bases not matched to a gene; V was cut back by 4 bases and J by 5 bases. CDR3 sequence (DNA): TGTGCCAGCAGTGCAGGGGGCCATGAGACCCAGTACTTC. Translating gives CASSAGGHETQYF. The variable domain in full, with the rest retrieved from reference TRBV2 and TRBJ2-5, is EPEVTQTPSHQVTQMGQEVILRCVPISNHLYFYWYRQILGQKVEFLVSFYNNEISEKSEIFDDQFSVERPDGSNFTLKIRSTKLEDSAMYFCASSAGGHETQYFGPGTRLLVL.

Comments on this clonotype: Since a much larger clone is just one base distant, this may be a read error. This chain connects TRBV3-1 to TRBJ2-2; TRBD2 matches at 11 bases. Per germline, CDR1 LGHDT and CDR2 YNNKEL (reference sequence). The CDR3 covers 15 residues. V was pared by 4 bases and J by 4 bases, with 2 bases of the junction left unmatched. CDR3 residues: CASSRGLAVTGELFF. CDR3 nucleotide sequence: TGTGCCAGCAGCCGGGGACTAGCGGTCACCGGGGAGCTGTTTTTT.

This clonotype was counted only a few times. The rearrangement uses TRBV19 and TRBJ1-5, with 7 positions matching TRBD1. With 4 bases clipped from V and 0 bases from J, the junction kept 3 bases outside the gene matches. The CDR3 consists of 15 residues. The germline CDR1 and CDR2 sequences are LNHDA and SQIVND (reference sequence). The CDR3 spells CASSTRGNSNQPQHF. The CDR3 nucleotides are TGTGCCAGTAGTACCAGGGGGAATAGCAATCAGCCCCAGCATTTT.

This chain connects TRBV7-9 to TRBJ2-7, with 7 bases aligning to TRBD2. This CDR3 spans 15 amino acids. Germline values: CDR1 SEHNR, CDR2 FQNEAQ (reference sequence). V trimming: 5 bases; J trimming: 6 bases; junction bases outside the gene matches: 13. The CDR3 sequence: CASSQAGEGVTEQYF. In nucleotides, the CDR3 is TGTGCCAGCAGCCAAGCCGGGGAGGGTGTAACCGAGCAGTACTTC.

Only a few counts were recorded for this clonotype. V is TRBV7-2 and J is TRBJ1-2; 7 bases agree with TRBD1. J was trimmed by 6 bases and V by 8 bases; bases with no gene match: 15. Germline V gene lookup returns CDR1 SGHTA and CDR2 FQGNSA. The CDR3 spans 15 residues. CDR3 region: CASGPSTGPSHGYTF. CDR3 coding DNA: TGTGCCAGCGGACCATCGACAGGGCCTTCGCATGGCTACACCTTC.

This clonotype turned up a few times. V and J are TRBV6-2 or TRBV6-3 and TRBJ2-5; 11 bases align to TRBD2. Per germline, CDR1 MNHEY and CDR2 SVGEGT. Trimming took 7 bases from V and 2 from J; bases not matched to a gene: 9. This CDR3 spans 16 amino acids. The DNA of the CDR3 is TGTGCCAGCAAACTCTCATTAGCGGGGGGGCAAGAGACCCAGTACTTC. Protein: CASKLSLAGGQETQYF.

Worth noting for this clonotype: Possible read error: a much larger clone is one base away. V is TRBV6-2 or TRBV6-3 and J is TRBJ2-7, with 8 positions matching TRBD2. The CDR3 loop spans 14 amino acids. Germline-derived CDR1 and CDR2 are MNHEY and SVGEGT. CDR3 residues: CASSAQRGLYEQCF. Here the CDR3 DNA reads TGTGCCAGCAGTGCCCAGCGGGGGCTCTACGAGCAGTGCTTC.

This chain joins TRBV12-3 or TRBV12-4 and TRBJ1-5; 9 bases fit TRBD1. Trimming at V came to 6 bases and at J to 2 bases, leaving 11 bases not matched to a gene. The CDR3 is made up of 17 amino acids. The CDR3 sequence: CASSPRGGQGGNQPQHF. The CDR3 DNA sequence: TGTGCCAGCAGCCCACGGGGGGGACAGGGAGGCAATCAGCCCCAGCATTTT.

This clonotype has a handful of counts. The chain combines TRBV29-1 with TRBJ2-3, with TRBD2 identical over 9 bases. V lost 3 bases and J lost 1; bases outside the gene matches: 5. Germline CDR1 reads SQVTM; CDR2 reads ANQGSEA. The CDR3 consists of 15 residues. CDR3 nucleotides: TGCAGCGTTGAGGGGGTAGCGGGGGGCACAGATACGCAGTATTTT. Protein product: CSVEGVAGGTDTQYF.

There are many counts of this clonotype. The chain carries TRBV6-1 and TRBJ2-1, with a possible D match to TRBD1 (5 bases). V was clipped by 0 bases and J by 7 bases, with 10 bases between them. From germline, CDR1 is MNHNS and CDR2 SASEGT. The length of the CDR3 is 14 residues. The CDR3 DNA sequence: TGTGCCAGCAGTGAAGCAGGGGTTAGTAATGAGCAGTTCTTC. This encodes CASSEAGVSNEQFF.

This clonotype was detected ten times or more. The V and J genes are TRBV2 and TRBJ2-7; unclear D gene. From germline, CDR1 is SNHLY and CDR2 FYNNEI. The CDR3 loop spans 13 amino acids. Trimming took 4 bases from V and 2 from J, leaving 9 bases between them. CDR3 nucleotide sequence: TGTGCCAGCAGTGGGAGTGGACCCTACGAGCAGTACTTC. Its translation is CASSGSGPYEQYF.

This clonotype was seen more than once but under ten times. This rearrangement joins TRBV6-2 or TRBV6-3 to TRBJ1-4, with D tentatively TRBD1 (5 bases). Trimming removed 0 bases at V and 5 bases at J, with 7 bases between. The CDR3 has 14 amino acids. Germline CDR1 MNHEY, CDR2 SVGEGT. The CDR3 bases are TGTGCCAGCAGTTACTCATGGACAAATGAAAAACTGTTTTTT. Amino acids: CASSYSWTNEKLFF.

This clonotype was seen repeatedly, ten times or more. The gene calls are TRBV12-3 or TRBV12-4 and TRBJ2-5, with 9 bases that match TRBD1. The CDR3 spans 12 residues. Trimming took 6 bases from V and 8 from J; bases not matched to a gene: 4. This CDR3 is CASSLQGATQYF. The CDR3, as DNA: TGTGCCAGCAGCCTACAGGGGGCAACCCAGTACTTC.

The chain combines TRBV2 with TRBJ2-3, with 9 bases lining up with TRBD2. With V trimmed by 8 bases and J by 3 bases, 6 bases remained unmatched. The CDR3 has 14 amino acids. CDR1 is SNHLY, CDR2 FYNNEI, per germline. The CDR3 DNA sequence: TGTGCCAGCGTTCGGCGGGGGGGGACAGATACGCAGTATTTT. Amino acids: CASVRRGGTDTQYF.

This clonotype was seen repeatedly, ten times or more. The chain carries TRBV9 and TRBJ2-1, with 11 bases matching TRBD2. The CDR3 consists of 15 residues. Germline trimming cut 2 bases from V and 8 bases from J; bases unmatched to any gene: 6. In germline, CDR1 is SGDLS, CDR2 YYNGEE. Written as DNA, the CDR3 is TGTGCCAGCAGCGTTAGCGGGGGGGTGGTCTATGAGCAGTTCTTC. Protein product: CASSVSGGVVYEQFF.

In this sample, this clonotype turned up many times. V is TRBV12-3 or TRBV12-4 and J is TRBJ1-2, with 9 nucleotides matching TRBD1. V lost 7 bases, J lost 2 bases, and 11 bases stayed unmatched. This CDR3 has 16 residues. CDR3 protein: CASTGGTGSPNYGYTF. The CDR3 DNA is TGTGCCAGCACAGGAGGGACAGGGTCTCCAAACTATGGCTACACCTTC.

J is TRBJ2-1 and V is TRBV3-1, with D perhaps TRBD1 (6 bases). Trimming cost V 5 bases and J 0 bases, with 17 bases left between them. The length of the CDR3 is 17 residues. The V gene's germline CDR1 is LGHDT and CDR2 YNNKEL (reference sequence). The CDR3 coding sequence is TGTGCCAGCAGCTCCGGTCCCCAGGGGAGCTCCTACAATGAGCAGTTCTTC. Its protein is CASSSGPQGSSYNEQFF.

The chain has TRBV2 and TRBJ1-1, with D maybe TRBD1 (5 bases). Germline loops: CDR1 SNHLY, CDR2 FYNNEI. The CDR3 totals 16 residues. The germline V and J ends were trimmed by 6 bases and 4 bases, with 21 bases remaining between them. The CDR3 protein is CASRAGATGGGTEAFF. In DNA, the CDR3 is TGTGCCAGCAGGGCCGGGGCTACTGGGGGAGGCACTGAAGCTTTCTTT.